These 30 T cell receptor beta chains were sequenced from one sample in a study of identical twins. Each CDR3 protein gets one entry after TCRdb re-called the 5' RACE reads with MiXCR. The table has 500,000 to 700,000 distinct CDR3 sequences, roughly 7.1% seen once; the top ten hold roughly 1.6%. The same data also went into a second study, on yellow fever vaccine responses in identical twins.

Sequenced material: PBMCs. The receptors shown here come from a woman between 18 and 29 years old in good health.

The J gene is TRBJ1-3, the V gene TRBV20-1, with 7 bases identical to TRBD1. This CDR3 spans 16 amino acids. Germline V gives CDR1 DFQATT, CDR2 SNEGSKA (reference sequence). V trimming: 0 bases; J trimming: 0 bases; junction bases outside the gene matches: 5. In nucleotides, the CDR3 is TGCAGTGCTAGAGAGACAGGGCTAAACTCTGGAAACACCATATATTTT. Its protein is CSARETGLNSGNTIYF.

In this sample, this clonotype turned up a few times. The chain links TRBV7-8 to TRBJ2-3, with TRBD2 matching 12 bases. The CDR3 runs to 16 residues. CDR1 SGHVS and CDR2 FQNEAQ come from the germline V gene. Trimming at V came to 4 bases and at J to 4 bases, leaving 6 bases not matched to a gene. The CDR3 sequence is CASSSTSGGPSDTQYF. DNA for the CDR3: TGTGCCAGCAGCTCCACTAGCGGGGGGCCATCAGATACGCAGTATTTT. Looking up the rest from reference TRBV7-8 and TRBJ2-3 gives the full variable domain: GAGVSQSPRYKVAKRGQDVALRCDPISGHVSLFWYQQALGQGPEFLTYFQNEAQLDKSGLPSDRFFAERPEGSVSTLKIQRTQQEDSAVYLCASSSTSGGPSDTQYFGPGTRLTVL.

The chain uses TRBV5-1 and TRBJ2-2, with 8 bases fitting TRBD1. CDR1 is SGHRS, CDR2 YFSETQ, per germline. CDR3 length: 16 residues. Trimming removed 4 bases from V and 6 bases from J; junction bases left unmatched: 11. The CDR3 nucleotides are TGCGCCAGCAGCGGACCGGGACAGGCTTCGGCCGGGGAGCTGTTTTTT. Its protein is CASSGPGQASAGELFF.

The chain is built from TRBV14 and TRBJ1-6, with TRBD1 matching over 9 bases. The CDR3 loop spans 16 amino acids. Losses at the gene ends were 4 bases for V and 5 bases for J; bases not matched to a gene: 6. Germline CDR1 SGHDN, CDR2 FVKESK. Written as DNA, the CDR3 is TGTGCCAGCAGCCCAAACCGGGACAGGGATAATTCACCCCTCCACTTT. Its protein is CASSPNRDRDNSPLHF.

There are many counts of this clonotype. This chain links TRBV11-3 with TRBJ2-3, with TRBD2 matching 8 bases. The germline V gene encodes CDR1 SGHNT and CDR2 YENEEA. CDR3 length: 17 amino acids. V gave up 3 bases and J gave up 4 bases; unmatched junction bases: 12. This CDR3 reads CASSFLGSASGSDTQYF. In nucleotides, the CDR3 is TGTGCCAGCAGCTTCCTCGGCAGTGCTAGCGGGTCAGATACGCAGTATTTT. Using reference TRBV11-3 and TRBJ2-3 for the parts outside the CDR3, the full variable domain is EAGVVQSPRYKIIEKKQPVAFWCNPISGHNTLYWYLQNLGQGPELLIRYENEEAVDDSQLPKDRFSAERLKGVDSTLKIQPAELGDSAVYLCASSFLGSASGSDTQYFGPGTRLTVL.

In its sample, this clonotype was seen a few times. As DNA, the CDR3 is TGCAGTGCTAGAAAGTCTGCGGGGGGCACGGGTGAGCAGTTCTTC. Its translation is CSARKSAGGTGEQFF. The chain joins TRBV20-1 to TRBJ2-1; 8 bases are a match to TRBD2. The CDR3 extends over 15 amino acids. Germline loops: CDR1 DFQATT, CDR2 SNEGSKA (reference sequence). V gave up 2 bases and J gave up 9 bases; unmatched junction bases: 12.

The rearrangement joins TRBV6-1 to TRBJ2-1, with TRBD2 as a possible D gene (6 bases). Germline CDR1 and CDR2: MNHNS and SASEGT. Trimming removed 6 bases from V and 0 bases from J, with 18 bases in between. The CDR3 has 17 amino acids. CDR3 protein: CASSSRRGPSSYNEQFF. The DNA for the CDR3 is TGTGCCAGCAGCAGTCGGAGGGGACCGAGCTCCTACAATGAGCAGTTCTTC.

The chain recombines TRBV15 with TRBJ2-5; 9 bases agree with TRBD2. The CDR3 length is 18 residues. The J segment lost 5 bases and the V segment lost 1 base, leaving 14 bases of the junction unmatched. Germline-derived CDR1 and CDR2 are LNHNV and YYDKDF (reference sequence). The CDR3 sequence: CATSRVVASGTWGETQYF. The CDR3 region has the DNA TGTGCCACCAGCAGAGTCGTGGCTAGCGGGACCTGGGGGGAGACCCAGTACTTC.

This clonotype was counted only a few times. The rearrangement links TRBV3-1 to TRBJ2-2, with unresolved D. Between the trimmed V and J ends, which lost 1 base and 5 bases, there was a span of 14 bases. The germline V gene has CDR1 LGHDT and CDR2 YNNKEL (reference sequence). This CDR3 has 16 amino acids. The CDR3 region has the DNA TGTGCCAGCAGCCAAGTTTACCCCGTGAGGACCGGGGAGCTGTTTTTT. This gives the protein CASSQVYPVRTGELFF.

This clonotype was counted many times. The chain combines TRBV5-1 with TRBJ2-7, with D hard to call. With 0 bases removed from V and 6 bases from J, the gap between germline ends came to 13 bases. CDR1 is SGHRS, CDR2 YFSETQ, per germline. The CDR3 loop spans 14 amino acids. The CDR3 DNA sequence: TGCGCCAGCAGCTTGGGGGGATCTATGGGCGAGCAGTACTTC. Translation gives CASSLGGSMGEQYF.

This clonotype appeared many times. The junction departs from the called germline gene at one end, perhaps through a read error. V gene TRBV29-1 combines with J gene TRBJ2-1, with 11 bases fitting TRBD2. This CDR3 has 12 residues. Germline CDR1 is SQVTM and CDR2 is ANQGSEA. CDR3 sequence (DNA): TGTAGCGGGAGGGCCCTCGGAAATGAGCAGTTCTTC. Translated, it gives CSGRALGNEQFF.

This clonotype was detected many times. The CDR3 sequence is CASSLGQLPGETQYF. The CDR3 DNA sequence: TGTGCCAGCAGCTTGGGCCAGTTACCCGGGGAGACCCAGTACTTC. This chain uses TRBV7-8 with TRBJ2-5; D is unclear. V was pared by 3 bases and J by 5 bases, with 16 bases between. From germline, CDR1 is SGHVS and CDR2 FQNEAQ. This CDR3 has 15 amino acids. Complete variable domain (other parts from reference TRBV7-8 and TRBJ2-5): GAGVSQSPRYKVAKRGQDVALRCDPISGHVSLFWYQQALGQGPEFLTYFQNEAQLDKSGLPSDRFFAERPEGSVSTLKIQRTQQEDSAVYLCASSLGQLPGETQYFGPGTRLLVL.

The CDR3 loop reads CSARPRFPDRKTSYNEQFF. As DNA, the CDR3 is TGCAGTGCTAGACCCCGCTTTCCCGACAGGAAAACCAGCTACAATGAGCAGTTCTTC. The V call is TRBV20-1, the J call TRBJ2-1; perhaps TRBD1 as D (6 bases). Germline V CDR1 and CDR2: DFQATT, SNEGSKA (reference sequence). The CDR3 extends over 19 amino acids. Trimming removed 2 bases from V and 3 bases from J, with 26 bases in between.

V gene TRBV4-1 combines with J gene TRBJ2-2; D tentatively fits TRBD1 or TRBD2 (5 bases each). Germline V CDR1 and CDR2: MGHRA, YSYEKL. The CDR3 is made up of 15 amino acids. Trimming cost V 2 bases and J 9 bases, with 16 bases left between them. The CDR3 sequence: CASSQTPGPGRELFF. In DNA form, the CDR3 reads TGCGCCAGCAGCCAAACACCGGGACCTGGGAGGGAGCTGTTTTTT.

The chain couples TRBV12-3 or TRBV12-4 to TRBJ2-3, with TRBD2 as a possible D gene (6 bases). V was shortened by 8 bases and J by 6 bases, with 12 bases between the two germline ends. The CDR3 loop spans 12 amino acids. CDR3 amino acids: CASGPGVDTQYF. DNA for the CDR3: TGTGCCAGCGGACCGGGGGTGGATACGCAGTATTTT.

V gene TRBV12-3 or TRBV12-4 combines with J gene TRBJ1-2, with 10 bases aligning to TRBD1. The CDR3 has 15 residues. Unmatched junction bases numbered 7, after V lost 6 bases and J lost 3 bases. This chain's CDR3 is CASSPGQGKDYGYTF. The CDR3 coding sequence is TGTGCCAGCAGCCCGGGACAGGGGAAGGACTATGGCTACACCTTC.

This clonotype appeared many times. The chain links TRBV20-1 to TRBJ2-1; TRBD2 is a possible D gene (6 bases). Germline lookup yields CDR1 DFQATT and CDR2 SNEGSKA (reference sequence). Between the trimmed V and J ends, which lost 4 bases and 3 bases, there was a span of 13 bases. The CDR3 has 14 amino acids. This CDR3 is CSATPGADYNEQFF. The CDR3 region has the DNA TGCAGTGCTACTCCGGGAGCGGACTACAATGAGCAGTTCTTC.

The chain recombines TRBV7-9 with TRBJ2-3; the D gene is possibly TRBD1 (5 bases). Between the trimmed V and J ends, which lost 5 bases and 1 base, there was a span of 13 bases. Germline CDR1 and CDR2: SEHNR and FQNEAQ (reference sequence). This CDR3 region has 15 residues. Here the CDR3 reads CASSLPGFGTDTQYF. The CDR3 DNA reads TGTGCCAGCAGCCTCCCAGGGTTCGGCACAGATACGCAGTATTTT.

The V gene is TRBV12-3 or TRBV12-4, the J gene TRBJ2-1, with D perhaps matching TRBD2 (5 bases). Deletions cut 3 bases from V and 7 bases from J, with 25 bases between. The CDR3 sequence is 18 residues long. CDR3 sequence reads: CASSFGYGGFSRWNEQFF. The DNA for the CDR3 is TGTGCCAGCAGTTTCGGGTACGGAGGATTTTCCAGGTGGAATGAGCAGTTCTTC.

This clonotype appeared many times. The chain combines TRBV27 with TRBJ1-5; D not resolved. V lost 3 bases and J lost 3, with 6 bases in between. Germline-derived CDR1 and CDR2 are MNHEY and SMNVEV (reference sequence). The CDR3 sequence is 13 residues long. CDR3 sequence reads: CASSLEVNQPQHF. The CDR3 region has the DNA TGTGCCAGCAGTTTGGAGGTCAATCAGCCCCAGCATTTT.

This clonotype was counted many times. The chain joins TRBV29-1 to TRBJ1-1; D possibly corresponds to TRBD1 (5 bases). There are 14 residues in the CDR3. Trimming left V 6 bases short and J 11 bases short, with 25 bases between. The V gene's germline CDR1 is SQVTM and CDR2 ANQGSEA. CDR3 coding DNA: TGCAGCGTCGGGGGGGACGACGGAGAGTCCCACGCTTTCTTT. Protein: CSVGGDDGESHAFF.

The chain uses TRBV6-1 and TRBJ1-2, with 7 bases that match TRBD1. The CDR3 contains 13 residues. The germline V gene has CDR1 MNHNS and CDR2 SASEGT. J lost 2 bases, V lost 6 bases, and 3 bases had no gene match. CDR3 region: CASRMGQNYGYTF. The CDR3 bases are TGTGCCAGCAGGATGGGACAGAACTATGGCTACACCTTC.

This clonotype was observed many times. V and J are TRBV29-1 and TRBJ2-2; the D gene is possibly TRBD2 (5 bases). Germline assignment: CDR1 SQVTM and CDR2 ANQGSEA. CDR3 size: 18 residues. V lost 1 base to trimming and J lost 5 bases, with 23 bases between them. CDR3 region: CSVEALPALGVETGELFF. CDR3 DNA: TGCAGCGTTGAAGCCCTACCTGCCCTCGGGGTAGAAACCGGGGAGCTGTTTTTT.

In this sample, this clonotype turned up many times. CDR3 region: CASSSSQQGARSNQPQHF. In DNA, the CDR3 is TGCGCCAGCAGCTCCTCCCAACAGGGGGCGAGAAGCAATCAGCCCCAGCATTTT. The chain carries TRBV4-1 and TRBJ1-5; 9 bases are a match to TRBD1. Trimming cost V 5 bases and J 1 base; bases outside gene matches: 12. Germline V gene sequence: CDR1 MGHRA, CDR2 YSYEKL. The CDR3 length is 18 residues.

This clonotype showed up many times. The CDR3 nucleotides read TGTGCCAGCACCCCCCGAAGGGGATACAATGAGCAGTTCTTC. This encodes CASTPRRGYNEQFF. The chain combines TRBV11-2 with TRBJ2-1; D might be TRBD1 (5 bases). CDR3 length: 14 residues. Trimming shortened V by 7 bases and J by 4 bases, and 14 bases separated the two germline ends. Germline V gene lookup returns CDR1 SGHAT and CDR2 FQNNGV.

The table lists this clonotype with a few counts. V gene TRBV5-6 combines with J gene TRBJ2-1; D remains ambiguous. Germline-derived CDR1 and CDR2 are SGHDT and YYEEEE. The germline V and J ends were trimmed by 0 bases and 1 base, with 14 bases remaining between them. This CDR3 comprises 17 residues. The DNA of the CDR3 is TGTGCCAGCAGCTTGGTGACTTCTGGGGTATCCTACAATGAGCAGTTCTTC. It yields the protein CASSLVTSGVSYNEQFF.

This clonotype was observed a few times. The CDR3 is CASCPTAGGPNEQFF. DNA of the CDR3: TGTGCCAGCTGCCCGACGGCGGGAGGGCCAAATGAGCAGTTCTTC. This chain connects TRBV6-1 to TRBJ2-1; 9 nucleotides align to TRBD2. V gave up 8 bases and J gave up 7 bases; unmatched junction bases: 12. CDR1 and CDR2 from the germline V gene are MNHNS and SASEGT. This CDR3 has 15 residues.

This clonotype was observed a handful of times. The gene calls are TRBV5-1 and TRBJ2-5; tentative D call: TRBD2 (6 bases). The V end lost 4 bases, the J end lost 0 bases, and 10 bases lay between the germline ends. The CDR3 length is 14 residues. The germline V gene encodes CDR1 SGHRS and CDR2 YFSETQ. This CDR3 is CASSAGGNQETQYF. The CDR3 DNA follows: TGCGCCAGCAGCGCCGGAGGGAACCAAGAGACCCAGTACTTC. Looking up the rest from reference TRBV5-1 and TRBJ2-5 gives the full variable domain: KAGVTQTPRYLIKTRGQQVTLSCSPISGHRSVSWYQQTPGQGLQFLFEYFSETQRNKGNFPGRFSGRQFSNSRSEMNVSTLELGDSALYLCASSAGGNQETQYFGPGTRLLVL.

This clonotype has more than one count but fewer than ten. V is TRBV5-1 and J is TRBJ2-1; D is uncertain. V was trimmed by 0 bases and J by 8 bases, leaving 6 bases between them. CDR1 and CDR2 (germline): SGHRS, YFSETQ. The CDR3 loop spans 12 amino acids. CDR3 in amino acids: CASSLEGHEQFF. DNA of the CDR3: TGCGCCAGCAGCTTGGAAGGACATGAGCAGTTCTTC.

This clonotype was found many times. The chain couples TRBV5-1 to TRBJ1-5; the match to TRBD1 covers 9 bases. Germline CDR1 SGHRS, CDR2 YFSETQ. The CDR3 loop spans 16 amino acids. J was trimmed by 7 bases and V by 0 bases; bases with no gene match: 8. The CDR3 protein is CASSLAGTGIQQPQHF. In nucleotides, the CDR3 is TGCGCCAGCAGCTTGGCCGGGACAGGGATTCAACAGCCCCAGCATTTT.